This T cell receptor beta chain was retrieved from a study of PD-1 blockade in classical Hodgkin lymphoma. J was trimmed by 4 bases and V by 1 base; bases with no gene match: 11. CDR1 and CDR2 from the germline V gene are LGHNA and YNFKEQ. The CDR3 has 17 amino acids. Clones were read by immunoSEQ multiplex PCR, and TCRdb kept only the in-frame ones, dropping some. The sample comprises 40,000 to 50,000 clones, 65% to 80% of which are singletons, and about a fifth rests with the top ten. Each patient experienced a relapse that followed autologous stem cell transplantation, and brentuximab vedotin exposure varied.

The sample in question was peripheral blood mononuclear cells (PBMCs), obtained at baseline. The chain recombines TRBV4-2 with TRBJ2-3; TRBD2 aligns across 7 bases. The sequence came from a human donor with classical Hodgkin lymphoma. CDR3 in DNA: TGTGCCAGCAGCCAAGGATCAAGGACTAGTACGTCAGATACGCAGTATTTT. This sequence encodes CASSQGSRTSTSDTQYF.